This TCR beta chain comes out of a study of blood T cell repertoires in COVID-19. Study-level background: Sample material is recorded as cDNA or gDNA derived from T cells, B-cell-depleted T cells, or PBMCs.

TCRdb's copy holds only in-frame clones and misses some; the assay was immunoSEQ multiplex PCR. Among some 150,000 clones listed, around 85% were seen once. This clone has only one observation. The TCR comes from a woman aged 40-49 years with active or convalescent COVID-19. The specimen was peripheral blood.

CDR3 protein: CASSTTGVYEQYF. Written as DNA, the CDR3 is TGTGCCAGTAGTACAACGGGAGTCTACGAGCAGTACTTC. This sequence joins TRBV19 and TRBJ2-7; possibly TRBD2 for D (6 bases). CDR1 is LNHDA and CDR2 is SQIVND in the germline V gene (reference sequence). Between the trimmed V and J ends, which lost 4 bases and 3 bases, there was a span of 10 bases. The CDR3 is made up of 13 amino acids.